This note documents a single T cell receptor (beta chain) sequence. The sample belongs to a study of human T cells and chemical hapten exposure. About the study: Across the whole study, which lasted about 5.5 months, patients were given diphenylcyclopropenone on the scalp once a week.

With 4 bases removed from V and 3 bases from J, the gap between germline ends came to 13 bases. There are 14 residues in the CDR3. Germline V gives CDR1 SGHVS, CDR2 FNYEAQ. Time point here: patch test 1, 2 weeks after DPC sensitization. Treatment described: therapeutic diphenylcyclopropenone sensitization with weekly scalp DPC. Blood was collected ahead of every patch test applied. In the original workflow: Counting gave a median of 95,638 TCRs per sample, with values ranging from 23,224 to 690,600. TCRdb reprocessed the RACE reads with MiXCR, giving one entry per CDR3 protein. Clone size and V and J calls follow TCRdb, not the original study. The sample shows 85,000 or so distinct CDR3 sequences, 9.5% to 12% of them seen only once.

The origin of this receptor is a woman in her forties or fifties with alopecia areata. Some clones in this sample may be carry-over from other donors' samples. The V call is TRBV7-6, the J call TRBJ2-7; D is perhaps TRBD2 (6 bases). Material: whole blood, obtained in connection with sensitization to the hapten diphenylcyclopropenone (DPC). The CDR3 here is CASSYAGLNYEQYF. As DNA, the CDR3 is TGTGCCAGCAGCTACGCGGGGCTGAACTACGAGCAGTACTTC.